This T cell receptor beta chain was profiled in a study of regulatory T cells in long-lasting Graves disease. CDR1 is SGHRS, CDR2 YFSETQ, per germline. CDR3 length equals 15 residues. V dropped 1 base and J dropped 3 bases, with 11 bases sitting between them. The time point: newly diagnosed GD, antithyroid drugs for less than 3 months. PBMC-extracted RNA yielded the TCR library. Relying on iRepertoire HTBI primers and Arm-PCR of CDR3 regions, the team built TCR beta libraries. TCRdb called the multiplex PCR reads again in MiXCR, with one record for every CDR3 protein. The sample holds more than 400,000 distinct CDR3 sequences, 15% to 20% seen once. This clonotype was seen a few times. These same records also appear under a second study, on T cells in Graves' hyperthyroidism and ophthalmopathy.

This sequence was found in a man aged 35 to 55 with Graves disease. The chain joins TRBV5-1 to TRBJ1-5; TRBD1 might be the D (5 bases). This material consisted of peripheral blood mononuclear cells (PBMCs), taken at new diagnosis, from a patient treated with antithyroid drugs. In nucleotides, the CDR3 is TGCGCCAGCAGCTTGATGGGGGGGTTCAATCAGCCCCAGCATTTT. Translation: CASSLMGGFNQPQHF.